A single sample is the source of the 26 T cell receptor beta chains below, sequenced in a study of blood T cell repertoires in COVID-19. Sequencing used immunoSEQ multiplex PCR; TCRdb keeps in-frame clones, though not all of them. This table has nearly 25,000 clones, about 90% appearing once. Sequencing used peripheral blood. These receptors came from a man aged 65 to 85 with active COVID-19.

The chain uses TRBV28 and TRBJ1-2; TRBD1 agrees at 7 bases. Unmatched junction bases numbered 9, after V lost 6 bases and J lost 5 bases. CDR3 length equals 14 residues. Germline V CDR1 and CDR2: MDHEN, SYDVKM. For the CDR3, the DNA is TGTGCCAGCAGCGAGGGGGCGGGGACATATGGCTACACCTTC. Amino acid sequence: CASSEGAGTYGYTF.

The V gene is TRBV12-5, the J gene TRBJ2-3; D unresolved. The CDR3 has 14 residues. Trimming cost V 0 bases and J 1 base, with 5 bases left between them. In germline, CDR1 is LGHNT, CDR2 FRNRAP. The CDR3 is CASGLVSGTDTQYF. The CDR3 DNA sequence: TGTGCTAGTGGTTTGGTAAGCGGCACAGATACGCAGTATTTT.

The chain couples TRBV28 to TRBJ2-1, with 14 nucleotides matching TRBD2. In germline, CDR1 is MDHEN, CDR2 SYDVKM. Losses at the gene ends were 5 bases for V and 12 bases for J; bases not matched to a gene: 9. This CDR3 spans 15 amino acids. The CDR3 DNA follows: TGTGCCAGCAGTCCCGGGACTAGCGGGAGCCCGGGGCAGTTCTTC. This translates into CASSPGTSGSPGQFF.

J is TRBJ1-2 and V is TRBV6-5; D call uncertain. Per germline, CDR1 MNHEY and CDR2 SVGAGI. V was trimmed by 0 bases and J by 4 bases, leaving 12 bases between them. The CDR3 length is 15 residues. The CDR3 region is CASSYSNSGSYGYTF. The CDR3, as DNA: TGTGCCAGCAGTTACTCCAATTCCGGGAGCTATGGCTACACCTTC.

V usage is TRBV6-5 and J usage is TRBJ2-1, with 14 bases matching TRBD2. V lost 5 bases to trimming and J lost 7 bases; unmatched junction nucleotides: 4. The CDR3 consists of 15 residues. From germline, CDR1 is MNHEY and CDR2 SVGAGI. CDR3 DNA: TGTGCCAGCAGTAGGACTAGCGGGGGGAAAAATGAGCAGTTCTTC. Translated: CASSRTSGGKNEQFF.

This chain uses TRBV4-2 with TRBJ2-7; the D gene is possibly TRBD2 (6 bases). Per the germline V gene, CDR1 is LGHNA and CDR2 is YNFKEQ. Trimming removed 2 bases at V and 0 bases at J, with 17 bases between. The CDR3 loop spans 17 amino acids. Here the CDR3 reads CASSQPGVGAPSYEQYF. The CDR3 DNA sequence: TGTGCCAGCAGCCAACCGGGGGTCGGGGCCCCCTCCTACGAGCAGTACTTC.

The chain joins TRBV6-6 to TRBJ2-1; TRBD2 might be the D (5 bases). The CDR3 loop spans 13 amino acids. V was trimmed by 0 bases and J by 10 bases, leaving 10 bases between them. Germline V gene lookup returns CDR1 MNHNY and CDR2 SVGAGI (reference sequence). CDR3 protein: CASSYSIGGEQFF. CDR3 sequence (DNA): TGTGCCAGCAGTTACTCGATAGGAGGCGAGCAGTTCTTC.

This rearrangement joins TRBV14 to TRBJ1-1, with D possibly being TRBD1 (6 bases). V shed 8 bases and J shed 1 base, with 8 bases lying between them. This CDR3 spans 12 amino acids. The germline gives CDR1 SGHDN, CDR2 FVKESK. The CDR3 region is CASQDRNTEAFF. The CDR3 DNA follows: TGTGCCAGCCAGGACAGGAACACTGAAGCTTTCTTT.

This clone was recorded once. The V gene is TRBV19, the J gene TRBJ2-1; 16 bases agree with TRBD2. Losses at the gene ends were 4 bases for V and 7 bases for J; bases not matched to a gene: 10. The CDR3 has 18 amino acids. The germline gives CDR1 LNHDA, CDR2 SQIVND (reference sequence). The CDR3 reads CASSRGLAGGPGYNEQFF. The CDR3 DNA follows: TGTGCCAGTAGTAGGGGACTAGCGGGGGGGCCTGGTTATAATGAGCAGTTCTTC.

This clone was seen only once. Compared with germline, one end of the junction differs, possibly owing to a read error. CDR3 in DNA: TGTGCCAGCAGTCAAGCCAAGACTAGCGGGAGAGGAGATACGCAGTATTTT. It specifies CASSQAKTSGRGDTQYF. The chain combines TRBV2 with TRBJ2-3; 12 nucleotides agree with TRBD2. Germline values: CDR1 SNHLY, CDR2 FYNNEI. The CDR3 sequence is 17 residues long.

The gene calls are TRBV5-8 and TRBJ2-6, with 7 bases identical to TRBD2. Germline V lookup: CDR1 SGHTS, CDR2 YDEGEE. The CDR3 runs to 18 residues. Trimming cost V 7 bases and J 0 bases; bases outside gene matches: 13. CDR3 sequence (DNA): TGTGCCAGCTCCCATGGGGAGGGACGTTTCTCTGGGGCCAACGTCCTGACTTTC. Translation gives CASSHGEGRFSGANVLTF.

V and J are TRBV11-2 and TRBJ2-7, with 15 bases aligning to TRBD2. V was pared by 6 bases and J by 9 bases, with 12 bases of the junction left unmatched. From germline, CDR1 is SGHAT and CDR2 FQNNGV. The CDR3 runs 16 residues. Here the CDR3 reads CASRAGTSGRRTRQYF. As DNA, the CDR3 is TGTGCCAGCAGGGCCGGGACTAGCGGGAGGCGTACGAGGCAGTACTTC. Using reference TRBV11-2 and TRBJ2-7 for the parts outside the CDR3, the full variable domain is EAGVAQSPRYKIIEKRQSVAFWCNPISGHATLYWYQQILGQGPKLLIQFQNNGVVDDSQLPKDRFSAERLKGVDSTLKIQPAKLEDSAVYLCASRAGTSGRRTRQYFGPGTRLTVT.

The chain is built from TRBV4-2 and TRBJ2-1; 11 nucleotides line up with TRBD2. This CDR3 region has 18 residues. CDR1 LGHNA and CDR2 YNFKEQ come from the germline V gene. The V and J ends lost 1 base and 1 base, in that order; junction bases with no gene match: 6. This chain's CDR3 is CASSQATSGIWSYNEQFF. The CDR3 bases are TGTGCCAGCAGCCAAGCGACTAGCGGGATATGGTCCTACAATGAGCAGTTCTTC.

The chain combines TRBV6-6 with TRBJ1-1; D gene ambiguous. CDR1 is MNHNY and CDR2 is SVGAGI in the germline V gene (reference sequence). Trimming cost V 2 bases and J 1 base, with 5 bases left between them. The CDR3 runs to 13 residues. The CDR3 nucleotides read TGTGCCAGCAGTTACCCAGGGAACACTGAAGCTTTCTTT. Its protein is CASSYPGNTEAFF.

This sequence joins TRBV7-2 and TRBJ2-5; D may be TRBD2 (7 bases). Germline V CDR1 and CDR2: SGHTA, FQGNSA. The length of the CDR3 is 13 residues. The V end was cut by 5 bases, the J end by 4 bases, with 11 bases between. The CDR3 reads CASSGGAGETQYF. CDR3 bases: TGTGCCAGCAGCGGGGGGGCAGGAGAGACCCAGTACTTC.

The chain uses TRBV6-2 or TRBV6-3 and TRBJ2-5; TRBD2 matches at 16 bases. Germline values: CDR1 MNHEY, CDR2 SVGEGT. This CDR3 region has 16 residues. V lost 5 bases and J lost 2; bases outside the gene matches: 2. CDR3 in DNA: TGTGCCAGCAGTCAGGGACTAGCGGGGGGGCAAGAGACCCAGTACTTC. Translation gives CASSQGLAGGQETQYF.

The rearrangement links TRBV4-2 to TRBJ2-5; 11 bases line up with TRBD2. This CDR3 contains 16 residues. Unmatched junction bases numbered 10, after V lost 3 bases and J lost 7 bases. Germline assignment: CDR1 LGHNA and CDR2 YNFKEQ. In DNA form, the CDR3 reads TGTGCCAGCAGCCAGGGGGTAGCGGGAGGGCCGGGGACCCAGTACTTC. Translating it yields CASSQGVAGGPGTQYF.

V is TRBV28 and J is TRBJ2-2; tentative D call: TRBD2 (7 bases). The CDR3 contains 14 residues. The germline gives CDR1 MDHEN, CDR2 SYDVKM. Trimming stripped 2 bases from V and 6 bases from J, with 10 bases between. The CDR3 bases are TGTGCCAGCAGTTTAGGGGGGGCTCCCGGGGAGCTGTTTTTT. It codes for CASSLGGAPGELFF. Using reference TRBV28 and TRBJ2-2 for the parts outside the CDR3, the full variable domain is DVKVTQSSRYLVKRTGEKVFLECVQDMDHENMFWYRQDPGLGLRLIYFSYDVKMKEKGDIPEGYSVSREKKERFSLILESASTNQTSMYLCASSLGGAPGELFFGEGSRLTVL.

V gene TRBV19 combines with J gene TRBJ1-1, with a weak D call TRBD1 (5 bases). Germline CDR1 and CDR2: LNHDA and SQIVND (reference sequence). The V end was cut by 4 bases, the J end by 8 bases, with 20 bases between. This CDR3 comprises 15 residues. The CDR3 nucleotides are TGTGCCAGTAGTACCTTAGCGGGACCCTTGAGGGAAGCTTTCTTT. Translation gives CASSTLAGPLREAFF.

This clone occurred once. The CDR3 loop is CASSVLRVSNEKLFF. The CDR3 DNA reads TGTGCCAGCAGCGTTCTCAGGGTGTCTAATGAAAAACTGTTTTTT. The chain couples TRBV7-2 to TRBJ1-4, with TRBD1 as a possible D gene (5 bases). This CDR3 has 15 residues. Trimming took off 5 bases at V and 3 bases at J, with 13 bases between the two ends. The germline V gene encodes CDR1 SGHTA and CDR2 FQGNSA.

The chain recombines TRBV7-9 with TRBJ2-7, with TRBD1 matching over 11 bases. Per germline, CDR1 SEHNR and CDR2 FQNEAQ (reference sequence). The CDR3 loop spans 14 amino acids. V lost 3 bases to trimming and J lost 6 bases; unmatched junction nucleotides: 4. CDR3 residues: CASSFGQGAPEQYF. In DNA form, the CDR3 reads TGTGCCAGCAGCTTCGGACAGGGGGCCCCCGAGCAGTACTTC. The entire variable domain, with the rest obtained from reference TRBV7-9 and TRBJ2-7, is as follows: DTGVSQNPRHKITKRGQNVTFRCDPISEHNRLYWYRQTLGQGPEFLTYFQNEAQLEKSRLLSDRFSAERPKGSFSTLEIQRTEQGDSAMYLCASSFGQGAPEQYFGPGTRLTVT.

This chain joins TRBV6-5 and TRBJ2-2, with D perhaps TRBD2 (5 bases). The CDR3 length is 15 residues. V was cut by 6 bases and J by 5 bases, with 16 bases left in between. Per the germline V gene, CDR1 is MNHEY and CDR2 is SVGAGI. The CDR3 here is CASRTPYRGTGELFF. The CDR3 DNA is TGTGCCAGCAGAACGCCCTATAGAGGGACCGGGGAGCTGTTTTTT.

The chain is built from TRBV30 and TRBJ2-7; possible D gene TRBD2, 7 bases. This CDR3 is 13 amino acids long. Deletions cut 4 bases from V and 2 bases from J, with 12 bases between. Germline V gene data show CDR1 as GTSNPN and CDR2 as SVGIG (reference sequence). Written as DNA, the CDR3 is TGTGCCTGGACTTTAGGGGGGGCCTACGAGCAGTACTTC. This encodes CAWTLGGAYEQYF.

The V and J genes are TRBV28 and TRBJ2-5, with TRBD1 as a possible D gene (6 bases). Germline V gene lookup returns CDR1 MDHEN and CDR2 SYDVKM. The CDR3 has 11 amino acids. The V end lost 7 bases, the J end lost 9 bases, and 12 bases lay between the germline ends. This CDR3 is CASKGRGAQYF. CDR3 sequence (DNA): TGTGCCAGCAAAGGCAGGGGAGCCCAGTACTTC. Full variable domain (rest looked up from reference TRBV28 and TRBJ2-5): DVKVTQSSRYLVKRTGEKVFLECVQDMDHENMFWYRQDPGLGLRLIYFSYDVKMKEKGDIPEGYSVSREKKERFSLILESASTNQTSMYLCASKGRGAQYFGPGTRLLVL.

This chain joins TRBV9 and TRBJ2-5; D may be TRBD1 (5 bases). CDR3 size: 16 residues. V was cut by 3 bases and J by 0 bases, with 15 bases left in between. Looked up from germline, CDR1 is SGDLS and CDR2 is YYNGEE. CDR3 bases: TGTGCCAGCAGCGATAAACAGGTAGTGGACCAAGAGACCCAGTACTTC. It translates to CASSDKQVVDQETQYF. Together with reference TRBV9 and TRBJ2-5, the CDR3 gives the full variable domain: DSGVTQTPKHLITATGQRVTLRCSPRSGDLSVYWYQQSLDQGLQFLIQYYNGEERAKGNILERFSAQQFPDLHSELNLSSLELGDSALYFCASSDKQVVDQETQYFGPGTRLLVL.

The J gene is TRBJ2-2, the V gene TRBV7-3; 10 bases map to TRBD2. Germline V gene data show CDR1 as SGHTA and CDR2 as FQGTGA. There are 16 residues in the CDR3. V lost 5 bases to trimming and J lost 0 bases; unmatched junction nucleotides: 3. This CDR3 is CASSQSGRANTGELFF. In DNA, the CDR3 is TGTGCCAGCAGCCAGAGCGGGAGGGCGAACACCGGGGAGCTGTTTTTT.